This T cell receptor beta chain was sequenced for a study of blood T cells in healthy people across ages (dated by TCRdb to 2014 to 2015). About the full investigation: In model experiments, template switching captured roughly one uniquely barcoded TCR beta cDNA molecule for every two T cells. To track age-related changes in TCR beta repertoire diversity, the study relied on deep sequencing normalized with unique cDNA molecular identifiers. For two donors (one aged 18 to 29 and one aged 80 or older), the study analyzed two additional independent replicas of 1 million unique cDNA reads from the same blood draw. The donors were split into four age groups: young (average around 15 years), middle-aged (more than 35), aged (roughly 68) and long-lived (roughly 77). Donors of different ages were randomly distributed across sequencing lanes to avoid experimental bias. Results and caveats for the whole study, not just this receptor: The CMV infection status of donors was not known, potentially confounding age-related changes in expanded clonotypes. Bulk unsorted PBMC profiling prevented conclusive comparison of naive and antigen-experienced compartments. As age increased, observed TCR beta diversity per million T cells dropped in a roughly linear way, and a significant reduction was already evident by age 40. There was a strong correlation between observed TCR beta diversity and the percentage of naive T cells measured by flow cytometry. Total diversity estimates from one million sequenced T cells were considered lower bounds and underestimates. Compared with the aged group, the long-lived group had more naive CD4+ T cells, fewer expanded clones and increased TCR diversity, suggesting age selection.

The 40 or so donors, aged about 6 to 100 years, were systemically healthy Caucasian individuals from Russia. Around 10 milliliters of peripheral blood were collected from each donor into EDTA-treated Vacutainer tubes. Ficoll-Paque density-gradient centrifugation was used to isolate PBMCs, with at least 6 million obtained per sample. Trizol reagent was used to extract total RNA from the PBMCs, yielding at least 6 micrograms per sample. For every donor, flow cytometry on a PBMC aliquot measured the percentage of naive CD45RAhigh/CD27high T cells. Libraries were constructed by 5' RACE. These reads were obtained on an Illumina HiSeq 2500. A second PCR of about 7 to 12 cycles was run with a J-beta primer mix and a sample-barcoded 5' primer. A unique molecular identifier was introduced onto each TCR beta cDNA molecule by a template-switch 5' adaptor carrying 12 random nucleotides. Each sample yielded at least 2.5 million CDR3-containing paired-end reads. First-strand cDNA synthesis was performed from all RNA using the Mint cDNA synthesis kit, with priming by a TRBC-specific oligonucleotide. After uracil-DNA glycosylase treatment, a first 18-cycle PCR used universal primers M1SS and BC2_uni_R on all cDNA. For the original study's pipeline: Each sample was normalized by randomly selecting 1 million high-quality reads, each carrying a distinct molecular identifier. Instead of being binned into consensus sequences, reads with shared molecular identifiers were discarded. MiTCR, set to a Q25 quality threshold and the strictest error-elimination algorithm, was used for CDR3 identification, clonotype clustering and error correction. A nonparametric unseen species model using Euler transformation provided a lower-bound estimate of total TCR beta diversity. TCRdb reran the public reads through fastp at Q25 and MiXCR, keeping productive beta chains. Under each unique CDR3 protein, matching rows form one entry showing the most common genes and DNA. These V and J calls derive from TCRdb rather than the authors' analysis. Here the sample has about 970,000 distinct CDR3 sequences; approximately 50% occur a single time. In total, the top ten clones hold about a fifth of the sample.

Trimming at the junction amounts to 5 bases on V and 7 bases on J, and the germline ends lie 18 bases apart. The CDR3 goes from the cysteine to the phenylalanine over 15 residues. Only the CDR3 DNA stays, 45 bases, in frame from base 1. CDR1 and CDR2, looked up from the germline V gene, are SGHAT and FQNNGV. A few counts support this clonotype. What this receptor recognizes is not known. Per-nucleotide qualities are absent, and no much larger clonotype sits a single base away. The TCR was taken from a woman aged 55-75 years in good health. The chain uses TRBV11-2 and TRBJ2-4; tentative D gene TRBD1, with 6 bases matching. Sequences were obtained from blood. The nucleotide sequence is given as TGTGCCAGCAGCACGCGGCAAGGGGGTGGCAACATTCAGTACTTC. This yields the protein CASSTRQGGGNIQYF. With the rest looked up from the reference TRBV11-2 and TRBJ2-4 genes rather than sequenced, the full variable domain is EAGVAQSPRYKIIEKRQSVAFWCNPISGHATLYWYQQILGQGPKLLIQFQNNGVVDDSQLPKDRFSAERLKGVDSTLKIQPAKLEDSAVYLCASSTRQGGGNIQYFGAGTRLSVL.